This T cell receptor beta chain stems from a study of blood T cell repertoires in COVID-19. Study-wide background: Acute-phase and convalescent COVID-19 samples originated in the United States, Italy and Spain.

Data came from immunoSEQ multiplex PCR; TCRdb stores just in-frame clones and leaves some out. The repertoire holds roughly 30,000 clones, with more than 80% as singletons. V shed 7 bases and J shed 0 bases, with 10 bases lying between them. The CDR3 sequence is 14 residues long. Germline V gene lookup returns CDR1 MNHEY and CDR2 SVGAGI. Sample: peripheral blood. The TCR was taken from a human donor in a cohort sampled during active COVID-19. The rearrangement uses TRBV6-5 and TRBJ1-5, with D maybe TRBD1 (5 bases). CDR3 coding DNA: TGTGCCAGCACCCGGGGGAATAGCAATCAGCCCCAGCATTTT. Residues: CASTRGNSNQPQHF.